The 16 T cell receptor beta chains below all came from one sample that was sequenced in a study of low-dose radiotherapy and immunotherapy resistance in tumors. Both TCRalpha and TCRbeta chains were reverse transcribed with V-gene-specific primers. Amplification of TCRs used a constant-region primer and V-primer adapter for 15 to 25 PCR cycles. TCRdb passed the reads through MiXCR, listing each CDR3 protein once. This sample has under 11,000 distinct CDR3 sequences; about half occur once, and the top ten carry about 8%. Receptors originate from a human donor with advanced metastatic prostate, ovarian, gallbladder or colorectal cancer (not recorded which). This table probably holds off-target reads from a library built for another chain.

The chain couples TRBV7-6 to TRBJ2-5; 7 bases are a match to TRBD2. The CDR3 consists of 15 residues. The germline V gene has CDR1 SGHVS and CDR2 FNYEAQ. The V gene end was trimmed by 1 base and the J gene end by 4 bases; junction bases not matched to a gene: 6. In DNA, the CDR3 is TGTGCCAGCAGCTTAGAGGCGGGGGATCGAGAGACCCAGTACTTC. Protein: CASSLEAGDRETQYF.

The gene calls are TRBV12-3 or TRBV12-4 and TRBJ2-7; D is uncertain. The CDR3 runs to 12 residues. Trimming removed 4 bases at V and 4 bases at J, with 8 bases between. As DNA, the CDR3 is TGTGCCAGCAGTTCCGACACATACGAGCAGTACTTC. Residues: CASSSDTYEQYF.

This sequence joins TRBV3-1 and TRBJ2-3; D assignment may be TRBD1 or TRBD2 (5 bases each). Looked up from germline, CDR1 is LGHDT and CDR2 is YNNKEL (reference sequence). V was trimmed by 1 base and J by 3 bases, leaving 11 bases between them. This CDR3 region has 15 residues. CDR3 in amino acids: CASSQVGPRTDTQYF. The CDR3 DNA reads TGTGCCAGCAGCCAAGTGGGACCGAGAACAGATACGCAGTATTTT.

The J gene is TRBJ2-5, the V gene TRBV19, with 8 bases lining up with TRBD1. Per the germline V gene, CDR1 is LNHDA and CDR2 is SQIVND (reference sequence). Trimming took 6 bases from V and 5 from J; bases not matched to a gene: 8. The CDR3 runs to 14 residues. CDR3: CASSGTGWLETQYF. The CDR3 region has the DNA TGTGCCAGTAGCGGGACAGGATGGTTGGAGACCCAGTACTTC.

In this sample, this clonotype turned up a few times. The V call is TRBV12-3 or TRBV12-4, the J call TRBJ2-5; D remains unclear. The CDR3 consists of 11 residues. Trimming stripped 5 bases from V and 5 bases from J, with 6 bases between. As DNA, the CDR3 is TGTGCCAGCAGTCCCGGGGAGACCCAGTACTTC. Residues: CASSPGETQYF.

V is TRBV5-1 and J is TRBJ1-3; D not resolved. V lost 4 bases, J lost 3 bases, and 14 bases lay in between. The CDR3 loop spans 15 amino acids. The germline gives CDR1 SGHRS, CDR2 YFSETQ. The CDR3 sequence: CASSPVGGFGNTIYF. As DNA, the CDR3 is TGCGCCAGCAGCCCAGTAGGCGGGTTTGGAAACACCATATATTTT.

The chain couples TRBV5-3 to TRBJ2-5, with D perhaps matching TRBD1 (6 bases). TRBV5-3 qualifies as an ORF whose function is uncertain. Trimming cost V 8 bases and J 0 bases, with 20 bases left between them. The CDR3 covers 16 residues. CDR3 region: CASSDLGAKYQETQYF. The CDR3 region has the DNA TGTGCCAGCAGTGATTTGGGGGCAAAGTACCAAGAGACCCAGTACTTC.

The J gene is TRBJ2-7, the V gene TRBV25-1; TRBD1 matches at 8 bases. The CDR3 length is 13 residues. Trimming removed 8 bases from V and 3 bases from J; junction bases left unmatched: 6. Germline V lookup: CDR1 MGHDK, CDR2 SYGVNS. The CDR3 sequence is CASGTGNFYEQYF. The CDR3 DNA reads as TGTGCCAGCGGGACAGGTAACTTCTACGAGCAGTACTTC.

The chain links TRBV5-4 to TRBJ2-1; 14 bases align to TRBD2. Germline V gene data show CDR1 as SGHNT and CDR2 as YYREEE (reference sequence). The V gene end was trimmed by 3 bases and the J gene end by 6 bases; junction bases not matched to a gene: 5. CDR3 length equals 16 residues. CDR3 coding DNA: TGTGCCAGCAGCTCGGGACTAGCGGGGGCCACCAATGAGCAGTTCTTC. Encoded protein: CASSSGLAGATNEQFF. Combining the CDR3 with reference TRBV5-4 and TRBJ2-1 gives the whole variable domain ETGVTQSPTHLIKTRGQQVTLRCSSQSGHNTVSWYQQALGQGPQFIFQYYREEENGRGNFPPRFSGLQFPNYSSELNVNALELDDSALYLCASSSGLAGATNEQFFGPGTRLTVL.

The chain links TRBV2 to TRBJ2-1; D is possibly TRBD1 (6 bases). CDR1 and CDR2 (germline): SNHLY, FYNNEI. Trimming took 7 bases from V and 10 from J, leaving 17 bases between them. The CDR3 contains 13 residues. The DNA of the CDR3 is TGTGCCAGCAACGAGGGGGACGCGAGGGAGCAGTTCTTC. Translation: CASNEGDAREQFF.

CDR3 in DNA: TGTGCCACCAGCAGAGATGTAGACGAGGGATTGAAACTGTTTTTT. This sequence encodes CATSRDVDEGLKLFF. V and J are TRBV15 and TRBJ1-4; D call uncertain. This CDR3 comprises 15 residues. V lost 0 bases and J 11 bases, leaving 16 bases between the germline ends. Germline values: CDR1 LNHNV, CDR2 YYDKDF (reference sequence). The entire variable domain, with the rest obtained from reference TRBV15 and TRBJ1-4, is as follows: DAMVIQNPRYQVTQFGKPVTLSCSQTLNHNVMYWYQQKSSQAPKLLFHYYDKDFNNEADTPDNFQSRRPNTSFCFLDIRSPGLGDTAMYLCATSRDVDEGLKLFFGSGTQLSVL.

This chain joins TRBV7-3 and TRBJ2-2, with D possibly being TRBD2 (5 bases). The CDR3 is made up of 16 amino acids. V was trimmed by 3 bases and J by 1 base, leaving 12 bases between them. Germline-derived CDR1 and CDR2 are SGHTA and FQGTGA. The DNA of the CDR3 is TGTGCCAGCAGCTTGGGTAGTGGACTGAACACCGGGGAGCTGTTTTTT. It codes for CASSLGSGLNTGELFF.

This clonotype came up a few times. The chain combines TRBV5-1 with TRBJ1-2, with a possible D match to TRBD1 (5 bases). V was cut by 0 bases and J by 2 bases, with 8 bases left in between. This CDR3 has 14 amino acids. The germline V gene has CDR1 SGHRS and CDR2 YFSETQ. The CDR3 is CASSLVAGNYGYTF. The CDR3 DNA reads as TGCGCCAGCAGCTTGGTGGCAGGGAACTATGGCTACACCTTC.

The V call is TRBV24-1, the J call TRBJ2-1; TRBD2 aligns across 9 bases. Trimming at V came to 5 bases and at J to 10 bases, leaving 11 bases not matched to a gene. The CDR3 totals 15 residues. CDR1 and CDR2 from the germline V gene are KGHDR and SFDVKD. CDR3 amino acids: CATSASLAGSGEQFF. The CDR3 coding sequence is TGTGCCACCAGTGCATCGCTAGCGGGGTCGGGGGAGCAGTTCTTC.

This chain connects TRBV20-1 to TRBJ1-2; 7 positions match TRBD1. Germline V gene data show CDR1 as DFQATT and CDR2 as SNEGSKA (reference sequence). The CDR3 runs 12 residues. Trimming took 3 bases from V and 7 from J; bases not matched to a gene: 5. The CDR3 coding sequence is TGCAGTGCTAGGCGACAGGGCGGTGGCTACACCTTC. This codes for CSARRQGGGYTF.

The rearrangement joins TRBV6-5 to TRBJ1-2; TRBD1 aligns across 7 bases. V lost 5 bases and J lost 4; bases outside the gene matches: 1. Germline loops: CDR1 MNHEY, CDR2 SVGAGI. CDR3 size: 12 residues. The CDR3 loop reads CASSRQGYGYTF. The CDR3 bases are TGTGCCAGCAGTCGACAGGGCTATGGCTACACCTTC.